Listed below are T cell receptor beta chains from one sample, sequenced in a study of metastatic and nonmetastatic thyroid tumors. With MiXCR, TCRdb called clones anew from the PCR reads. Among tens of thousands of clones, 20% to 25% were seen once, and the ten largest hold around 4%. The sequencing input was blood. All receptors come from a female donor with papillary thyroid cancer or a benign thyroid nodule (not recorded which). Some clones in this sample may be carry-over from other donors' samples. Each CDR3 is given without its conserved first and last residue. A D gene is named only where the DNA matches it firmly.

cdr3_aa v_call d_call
ASSSGTDYGYT TRBV2 -
ASSDQGDTKGKLL TRBV27 TRBD1
ASSQRQGQWATGELL TRBV4-1 TRBD1
ASSSDRADDEQY TRBV6-5 TRBD1
ASSLVGGRFGNTIY TRBV5-1 -
ASSPRTGHRYGYT TRBV18 TRBD1
SANYLLAGGPSEQF TRBV20-1 TRBD2
AISEPGAEAF TRBV10-3 -
ASSSTWTSGSTDTQY TRBV5-6 TRBD2
SALSDLAKNIEY TRBV29-1 -
SARDVAGTDTQY TRBV20-1 -
ASSLGGAGANSGNTIY TRBV28 -
ASSEGATEAF TRBV28 TRBD1
ASSFTGFHEQF TRBV27 -
ASSQSGAGPNTEAF TRBV11-1 -
ASSYLRADTQY TRBV6-5 -
ASSLMGTDTQY TRBV27 -
ASSTQSFNYGYT TRBV6-1 -
ASSFLAGGYEQY TRBV5-1 TRBD1
ASSHGQGHSPLH TRBV19 TRBD1
ASSLSGSRERF TRBV11-3 -
ASSPPTEANYGYT TRBV18 -
SGRLAGADTQY TRBV29-1 TRBD2
ASSPPISGSYNEQF TRBV18 TRBD2
ASSLPGTGAVGYT TRBV28 TRBD1
ASTSPAADTQY TRBV11-2 -
ASSVTSGDYEQY TRBV9 TRBD2
ARTGPAPPAQY TRBV28 -